These T cell receptor beta chains were read from a single sample in a study of cytomegalovirus exposure and HLA in healthy donors. Produced via immunoSEQ multiplex PCR; TCRdb's table is partial and in-frame only. The table has roughly 89,000 clones, 55% to 70% seen once. The sample was PBMCs. The source is a woman in her fifties or sixties in good health and CMV-seropositive. Each CDR3 is given without its conserved first and last residue. Each record gives: clone size, V gene, J gene, CDR3 protein. Clone sizes are given selectively: once, few, many, or a class where the clone is expanded.

NA	TRBV5-1	TRBJ1-2	ASSLGQGNYGYT
NA	TRBV11-2	TRBJ2-2	ASSLGGGTTGELF
once	TRBV7-8	TRBJ2-5	ASSSLLAGGQETQY
few	TRBV10-3	TRBJ1-5	AISESKDASGQPQH
NA	TRBV15	TRBJ1-5	ATSRALGQGGQPQH
NA	TRBV7-3	TRBJ2-3	ASSSLGGGPYTQY
NA	TRBV29-1	TRBJ1-2	SVPAGGIYGYT
NA	TRBV14	TRBJ1-3	ASSPPRSLGEQSGNTIY
NA	TRBV19	TRBJ2-6	AISTGSGANVLT
NA	TRBV5-1	TRBJ1-1	ASSYTSGPEDTEAF
once	TRBV6-5	TRBJ1-1	ASSYFTGGSEKAF
NA	TRBV2	TRBJ2-4	ASSDETSGGDDIAKNIQY
NA	TRBV18	TRBJ2-1	ASSPGQGGRLNEQF
NA	TRBV28	TRBJ1-3	ASESQGPGNTIY
NA	TRBV7-9	TRBJ1-6	ASSPGRRGTTHHDSPLH